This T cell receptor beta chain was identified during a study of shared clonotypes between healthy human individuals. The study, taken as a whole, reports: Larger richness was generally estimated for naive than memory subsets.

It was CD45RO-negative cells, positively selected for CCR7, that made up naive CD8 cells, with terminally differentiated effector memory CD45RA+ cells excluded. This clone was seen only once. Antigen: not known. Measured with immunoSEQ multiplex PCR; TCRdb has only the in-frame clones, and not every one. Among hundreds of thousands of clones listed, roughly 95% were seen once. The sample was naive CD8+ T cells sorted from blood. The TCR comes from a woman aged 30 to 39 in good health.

The CDR3 bases are TGTGCCAGCAGTGAACCCGGACGGTCTCAGCCCCAGCATTTT. Its protein product is CASSEPGRSQPQHF. V is TRBV25-1 and J is TRBJ1-5, with D unresolved. V was pared by 2 bases and J by 6 bases, with 11 bases between. Germline CDR1 MGHDK, CDR2 SYGVNS. The length of the CDR3 is 14 residues.